Listed below are T cell receptor beta chains from one sample, sequenced in a study of blood T cell repertoires in COVID-19. The table came from immunoSEQ multiplex PCR; TCRdb's copy has only in-frame clones and leaves some out. Among 250,000 or so clones, around 84% were seen once, and the ten largest hold approximately 6.6%. Sequencing was performed on PBMCs or T cells enriched from blood (not recorded which). The receptor set was obtained from a woman between 45 and 60 years old who had been exposed to COVID-19. The CDR3 runs from the conserved cysteine through the conserved F or W. Each record gives: J gene, clone size, D gene, V gene, CDR3 protein, CDR3 DNA. A D gene is named only where the DNA matches it firmly. Not all rows give a size; the values are once, few, many and, for expanded clones, a class.

j_call: TRBJ2-7
clone_size: -
d_call: -
v_call: TRBV7-7
cdr3_aa: CASSSAYGGNYEQYF
cdr3_nt: TGTGCCAGCAGCTCCGCTTATGGGGGGAACTACGAGCAGTACTTC

j_call: TRBJ2-7
clone_size: -
d_call: -
v_call: TRBV9
cdr3_aa: CASSVGPLSYEQYF
cdr3_nt: TGTGCCAGCAGCGTAGGGCCCCTTTCCTACGAGCAGTACTTC

j_call: TRBJ1-2
clone_size: -
d_call: -
v_call: TRBV15
cdr3_aa: CATSRVGRGPYGYTF
cdr3_nt: TGTGCCACCAGCAGAGTAGGTCGAGGGCCCTATGGCTACACCTTC

j_call: TRBJ1-4
clone_size: -
d_call: TRBD1
v_call: TRBV2
cdr3_aa: CASRTRTGEEKLFF
cdr3_nt: TGTGCCAGCAGAACCAGGACAGGGGAAGAAAAACTGTTTTTT

j_call: TRBJ1-1
clone_size: -
d_call: -
v_call: TRBV5-1
cdr3_aa: CASMRGPNTEAFF
cdr3_nt: TGCGCCAGCATGCGGGGCCCTAACACTGAAGCTTTCTTT

j_call: TRBJ2-7
clone_size: -
d_call: -
v_call: TRBV5-6
cdr3_aa: CASSLGQGDEQYF
cdr3_nt: TGTGCCAGCAGCTTGGGGCAGGGCGACGAGCAGTACTTC

j_call: TRBJ2-7
clone_size: -
d_call: -
v_call: TRBV11-2
cdr3_aa: CASSLESPGLTLYEQYF
cdr3_nt: TGTGCCAGCAGCTTAGAGAGCCCGGGACTGACCCTCTACGAGCAGTACTTC

j_call: TRBJ1-4
clone_size: -
d_call: -
v_call: TRBV23-1
cdr3_aa: CASTYEKLFF
cdr3_nt: TGCGCCAGCACTTATGAAAAACTGTTTTTT

j_call: TRBJ1-1
clone_size: -
d_call: -
v_call: TRBV30
cdr3_aa: CAWSLGVRGRNTEAFF
cdr3_nt: TGTGCCTGGAGTCTAGGGGTGCGGGGAAGGAACACTGAAGCTTTCTTT

j_call: TRBJ1-1
clone_size: once
d_call: -
v_call: TRBV13
cdr3_aa: CASSSEGYTEAFF
cdr3_nt: TGTGCCAGCAGTTCGGAGGGTTACACTGAAGCTTTCTTT

j_call: TRBJ2-2
clone_size: -
d_call: TRBD1
v_call: TRBV28
cdr3_aa: CASSPTGGNTGELFF
cdr3_nt: TGTGCCAGCAGCCCGACAGGGGGTAATACCGGGGAGCTGTTTTTT

j_call: TRBJ1-2
clone_size: -
d_call: -
v_call: TRBV5-1
cdr3_aa: CASSSGITNYGYTF
cdr3_nt: TGCGCCAGCAGCTCGGGGATTACTAACTATGGCTACACCTTC

j_call: TRBJ1-2
clone_size: -
d_call: -
v_call: TRBV28
cdr3_aa: CASSGTGTTYGYTF
cdr3_nt: TGTGCCAGCAGTGGGACGGGGACTACCTATGGCTACACCTTC

j_call: TRBJ2-1
clone_size: -
d_call: -
v_call: TRBV7-6
cdr3_aa: CASSLGSEQFF
cdr3_nt: TGTGCCAGCAGCTTAGGGAGTGAGCAGTTCTTC

j_call: TRBJ2-7
clone_size: -
d_call: -
v_call: TRBV3-1/TRBV3-2
cdr3_aa: CASSQDNGPYEQYF
cdr3_nt: TGTGCCAGCAGCCAAGATAATGGGCCCTACGAGCAGTACTTC

j_call: TRBJ1-1
clone_size: -
d_call: -
v_call: TRBV27
cdr3_aa: CASSLSGRTEAFF
cdr3_nt: TGTGCCAGCAGTTTATCTGGGAGGACTGAAGCTTTCTTT

j_call: TRBJ1-2
clone_size: once
d_call: -
v_call: TRBV27
cdr3_aa: CASSPGGHKIKGNYGYTF
cdr3_nt: TGTGCCAGCAGTCCTGGGGGACATAAAATTAAGGGTAACTATGGCTACACCTTC